The next 19 T cell receptor beta chains were all read from a single sample in a study of shared clonotypes between healthy human individuals. The table came from immunoSEQ multiplex PCR; TCRdb's copy has only in-frame clones and leaves some out. The data contain about 600,000 clones, nearly 98% of them singletons. The naive CD8 fraction comprised CD45RO-negative cells positively selected for CCR7 and excluded terminally differentiated effector memory CD45RA+ cells. The sample taken for sequencing was naive CD8+ T cells sorted from blood. These receptors originate from a man younger than 45 in good health.

The J gene is TRBJ2-4, the V gene TRBV4-1, with D perhaps matching TRBD1 (5 bases). This CDR3 spans 13 amino acids. V was trimmed by 0 bases and J by 9 bases, leaving 9 bases between them. CDR1 is MGHRA, CDR2 YSYEKL, per germline. The CDR3 loop reads CASSQDFDSIQYF. Here the CDR3 DNA reads TGCGCCAGCAGCCAAGATTTTGACAGCATTCAGTACTTC.

This chain links TRBV5-4 with TRBJ2-6; TRBD1 agrees at 10 bases. CDR1 and CDR2 from the germline V gene are SGHNT and YYREEE (reference sequence). Trimming at V came to 4 bases and at J to 0 bases, leaving 7 bases not matched to a gene. The CDR3 loop spans 18 amino acids. In DNA form, the CDR3 reads TGTGCCAGCAGCGCTCCGGGACAGGGGAGCTCTGGGGCCAACGTCCTGACTTTC. It codes for CASSAPGQGSSGANVLTF.

The gene calls are TRBV5-6 and TRBJ2-1; 11 positions agree with TRBD2. This CDR3 is built from 16 residues. The ends lost 3 bases at V and 3 bases at J; junction bases unmatched: 5. From germline, CDR1 is SGHDT and CDR2 YYEEEE. This CDR3 is CASSSRLAGIYNEQFF. DNA of the CDR3: TGTGCCAGCAGCTCGAGACTAGCGGGGATCTACAATGAGCAGTTCTTC.

This chain uses TRBV9 with TRBJ2-5, with 7 positions matching TRBD1. This CDR3 has 15 residues. CDR1 and CDR2 (germline): SGDLS, YYNGEE. The V gene end was trimmed by 4 bases and the J gene end by 2 bases; junction bases not matched to a gene: 8. The DNA for the CDR3 is TGTGCCAGCAGCCCCTGGGACAGCAAGCAAGAGACCCAGTACTTC. Translation: CASSPWDSKQETQYF. Drawing the rest from reference TRBV9 and TRBJ2-5, the complete variable domain is DSGVTQTPKHLITATGQRVTLRCSPRSGDLSVYWYQQSLDQGLQFLIQYYNGEERAKGNILERFSAQQFPDLHSELNLSSLELGDSALYFCASSPWDSKQETQYFGPGTRLLVL.

V and J are TRBV29-1 and TRBJ2-3, with 9 bases aligning to TRBD2. V was clipped by 6 bases and J by 3 bases; unmatched bases: 10. CDR1 is SQVTM and CDR2 is ANQGSEA in the germline V gene. The CDR3 runs 15 residues. The chain's CDR3 is CSVYSTSGLTDTQYF. The CDR3 DNA reads as TGCAGCGTCTATTCGACTAGCGGCCTGACAGATACGCAGTATTTT.

This chain joins TRBV15 and TRBJ2-1, with D perhaps TRBD1 or TRBD2 (5 bases each). Trimming took off 5 bases at V and 5 bases at J, with 22 bases between the two ends. This CDR3 contains 17 residues. CDR1 and CDR2 from the germline V gene are LNHNV and YYDKDF (reference sequence). This CDR3 is CATSGPMGTGRNNEQFF. As DNA, the CDR3 is TGTGCCACCAGCGGACCCATGGGGACCGGCAGGAACAATGAGCAGTTCTTC.

The chain couples TRBV13 to TRBJ2-1; a weak D match, TRBD1 (6 bases). The CDR3 spans 16 residues. The ends were cut back, 2 bases at V and 1 base at J, with 12 bases in the middle. Germline CDR1 PRHDT, CDR2 FYEKMQ (reference sequence). DNA of the CDR3: TGTGCCAGCAGCTTATCGACAGGAGGTTCCTACAATGAGCAGTTCTTC. Its protein is CASSLSTGGSYNEQFF.

This clone was counted once. The chain uses TRBV5-4 and TRBJ2-7; perhaps D is TRBD1 or TRBD2 (5 bases each). The CDR3 consists of 15 residues. V lost 1 base to trimming and J lost 2 bases, with 13 bases between them. CDR1 SGHNT and CDR2 YYREEE come from the germline V gene (reference sequence). CDR3 bases: TGTGCCAGCAGCTTGTCACCGGGACCCACCTACGAGCAGTACTTC. Translating it yields CASSLSPGPTYEQYF. The full variable domain, with the rest looked up from reference TRBV5-4 and TRBJ2-7, is ETGVTQSPTHLIKTRGQQVTLRCSSQSGHNTVSWYQQALGQGPQFIFQYYREEENGRGNFPPRFSGLQFPNYSSELNVNALELDDSALYLCASSLSPGPTYEQYFGPGTRLTVT.

The CDR3 DNA reads TGTGCCGGGCCTCAGGACAGGTCAGGCTATGGCTACACCTTC. This sequence encodes CAGPQDRSGYGYTF. V gene TRBV30 combines with J gene TRBJ1-2; 7 nucleotides agree with TRBD1. Germline V gene data show CDR1 as GTSNPN and CDR2 as SVGIG (reference sequence). The CDR3 loop spans 14 amino acids. The V gene end was trimmed by 8 bases and the J gene end by 4 bases; junction bases not matched to a gene: 13.

This rearrangement joins TRBV10-3 to TRBJ2-7; 7 positions agree with TRBD1. The CDR3 extends over 16 amino acids. J was trimmed by 0 bases and V by 3 bases; bases with no gene match: 8. Germline V lookup: CDR1 ENHRY, CDR2 SYGVKD. The CDR3 sequence is CAISETTGVFSYEQYF. The CDR3 coding sequence is TGTGCCATCAGTGAAACAACAGGGGTTTTCTCCTACGAGCAGTACTTC.

The chain couples TRBV13 to TRBJ2-1; no reliable D call. The ends were cut back, 7 bases at V and 3 bases at J, with 19 bases in the middle. In germline, CDR1 is PRHDT, CDR2 FYEKMQ (reference sequence). The CDR3 contains 16 residues. CDR3 sequence: CASNPAREADYNEQFF. The CDR3 DNA reads as TGTGCCAGCAACCCAGCTAGGGAAGCCGACTACAATGAGCAGTTCTTC.

V usage is TRBV29-1 and J usage is TRBJ2-3; 8 bases agree with TRBD2. Germline V CDR1 and CDR2: SQVTM, ANQGSEA. V trimming: 7 bases; J trimming: 2 bases; junction bases outside the gene matches: 8. The CDR3 runs 14 residues. The CDR3 coding sequence is TGCAGCGCGGATAGCGGGACGGTCACAGATACGCAGTATTTT. Encoded protein: CSADSGTVTDTQYF.

The genes are TRBV4-1 and TRBJ2-7, with a weak D call TRBD1 (9 bases). Germline V CDR1 and CDR2: MGHRA, YSYEKL. The CDR3 is 15 residues long. V was cut by 1 base and J by 3 bases, with 13 bases left in between. The CDR3 region is CASSQVAGQGYEQYF. The CDR3, as DNA: TGCGCCAGCAGCCAAGTAGCGGGACAGGGCTACGAGCAGTACTTC.

J is TRBJ2-7 and V is TRBV7-9; tentative D call: TRBD1 (6 bases). The CDR3 is made up of 14 amino acids. Germline CDR1 reads SEHNR; CDR2 reads FQNEAQ (reference sequence). V was cut by 4 bases and J by 0 bases, with 10 bases left in between. The CDR3 here is CASSSWDISYEQYF. CDR3 nucleotide sequence: TGTGCCAGCAGCTCCTGGGACATCTCCTACGAGCAGTACTTC.

The rearrangement joins TRBV5-1 to TRBJ2-7, with D tentatively TRBD1 or TRBD2 (5 bases each). CDR3 length equals 15 residues. Between the trimmed V and J ends, which lost 2 bases and 2 bases, there was a span of 14 bases. CDR1 is SGHRS and CDR2 is YFSETQ in the germline V gene. The CDR3 loop is CASSLEGVGAYEQYF. The CDR3 coding sequence is TGCGCCAGCAGCTTAGAGGGTGTGGGGGCCTACGAGCAGTACTTC. Looking up the rest from reference TRBV5-1 and TRBJ2-7 gives the full variable domain: KAGVTQTPRYLIKTRGQQVTLSCSPISGHRSVSWYQQTPGQGLQFLFEYFSETQRNKGNFPGRFSGRQFSNSRSEMNVSTLELGDSALYLCASSLEGVGAYEQYFGPGTRLTVT.

CDR3 residues: CAQTGAAETQYF. The CDR3 DNA sequence: TGTGCCCAAACAGGGGCCGCCGAGACCCAGTACTTC. The gene calls are TRBV30 and TRBJ2-5; 7 bases agree with TRBD1. The CDR3 sequence is 12 residues long. The germline V gene has CDR1 GTSNPN and CDR2 SVGIG (reference sequence). With 8 bases clipped from V and 5 bases from J, the junction kept 8 bases outside the gene matches.

The V and J genes are TRBV7-9 and TRBJ1-4; D unclear. Germline V gives CDR1 SEHNR, CDR2 FQNEAQ (reference sequence). The CDR3 is 16 residues long. The V end was cut by 5 bases, the J end by 0 bases, with 13 bases between. As DNA, the CDR3 is TGTGCCAGCAGCAACACCGCGGTTCCAACTAATGAAAAACTGTTTTTT. Translated: CASSNTAVPTNEKLFF.

This rearrangement joins TRBV11-2 to TRBJ2-7; TRBD1 might be the D (5 bases). Germline-derived CDR1 and CDR2 are SGHAT and FQNNGV. V was cut by 4 bases and J by 2 bases, with 12 bases left in between. This CDR3 is 14 amino acids long. The CDR3 loop reads CASSSDRTPYEQYF. For the CDR3, the DNA is TGTGCCAGCAGCTCCGACAGAACCCCCTACGAGCAGTACTTC.

The rearrangement uses TRBV5-4 and TRBJ2-7, with 7 bases identical to TRBD2. The J segment lost 6 bases and the V segment lost 1 base, leaving 13 bases of the junction unmatched. From germline, CDR1 is SGHNT and CDR2 YYREEE (reference sequence). This CDR3 contains 16 residues. CDR3 nucleotide sequence: TGTGCCAGCAGCTTGTCCCCGGGAGGACTTGTTCCCGAGCAGTACTTC. Amino acid sequence: CASSLSPGGLVPEQYF.